This T cell receptor (beta chain) was identified during a study of blood T cell repertoires in COVID-19. Study details: Some COVID-19 samples were acute and others convalescent; all came from the United States, Italy and Spain. PBMCs, B-cell-depleted T cells, or T cells were the source of the cDNA or gDNA that made up the material.

CDR1 and CDR2 (germline): GTSNPN, SVGIG (reference sequence). V was pared by 1 base and J by 3 bases, with 0 bases of the junction left unmatched. CDR3 length: 12 amino acids. Original analysis: The assay estimated nucleated cells by amplifying reference gene primers. Data came from immunoSEQ multiplex PCR; TCRdb stores just in-frame clones and leaves some out. From that table come the V and J calls and clone size; the DNA was used to work out D and trimming. The sample lists over 300,000 clones, 70% to 90% seen once, with less than 6% in the top ten. In terms of age and location, participants ranged from roughly 18 to 100 years and lived in about two dozen US areas.

The source of this sequence is a woman aged 25 to 45 who had recovered from COVID-19. The sequencing input was PBMCs or T cells enriched from blood (not recorded which). J is TRBJ2-7 and V is TRBV30; 7 bases line up with TRBD1. In DNA form, the CDR3 reads TGTGCCTGGAGTGGGACAGGCTACGAGCAGTACTTC. It yields the protein CAWSGTGYEQYF.